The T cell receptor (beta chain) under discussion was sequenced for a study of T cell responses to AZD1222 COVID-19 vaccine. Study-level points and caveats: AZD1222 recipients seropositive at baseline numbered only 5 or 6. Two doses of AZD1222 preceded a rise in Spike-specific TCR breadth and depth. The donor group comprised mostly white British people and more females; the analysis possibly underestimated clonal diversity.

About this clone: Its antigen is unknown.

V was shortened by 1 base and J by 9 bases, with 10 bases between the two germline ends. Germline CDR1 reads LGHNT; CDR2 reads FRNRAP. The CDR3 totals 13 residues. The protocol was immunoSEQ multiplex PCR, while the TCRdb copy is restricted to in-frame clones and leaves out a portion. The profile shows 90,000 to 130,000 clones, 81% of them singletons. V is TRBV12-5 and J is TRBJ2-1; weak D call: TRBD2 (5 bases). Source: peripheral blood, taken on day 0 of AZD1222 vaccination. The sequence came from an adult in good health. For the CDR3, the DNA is TGTGCTAGTGGTTTGGGGACCGGAGGTGAGCAGTTCTTC. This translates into CASGLGTGGEQFF.